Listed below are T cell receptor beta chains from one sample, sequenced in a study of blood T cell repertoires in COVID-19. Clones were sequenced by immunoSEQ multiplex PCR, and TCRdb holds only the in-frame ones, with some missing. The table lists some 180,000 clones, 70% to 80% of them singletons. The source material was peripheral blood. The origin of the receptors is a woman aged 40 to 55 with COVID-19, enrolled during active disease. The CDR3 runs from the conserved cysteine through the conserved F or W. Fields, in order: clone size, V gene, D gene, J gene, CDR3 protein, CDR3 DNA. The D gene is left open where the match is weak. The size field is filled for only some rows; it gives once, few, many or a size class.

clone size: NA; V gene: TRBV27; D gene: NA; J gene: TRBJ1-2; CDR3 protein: CASSLRGVPNYGYTF; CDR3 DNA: TGTGCCAGCAGTTTACGGGGGGTCCCTAACTATGGCTACACCTTC
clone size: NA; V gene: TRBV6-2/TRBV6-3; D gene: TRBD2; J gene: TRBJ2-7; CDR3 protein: CASSQGGYYEQYF; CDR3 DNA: TGTGCCAGCAGTCAGGGAGGGTACTACGAGCAGTACTTC
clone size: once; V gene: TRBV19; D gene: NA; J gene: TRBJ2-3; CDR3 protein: CASSIDLGRGTDTQYF; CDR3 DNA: TGTGCCAGTAGTATAGATCTCGGTCGGGGCACAGATACGCAGTATTTT
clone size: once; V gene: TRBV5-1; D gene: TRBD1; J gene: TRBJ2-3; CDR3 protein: CASMTGEDTDTQYF; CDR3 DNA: TGCGCCAGCATGACAGGGGAAGACACAGATACGCAGTATTTT
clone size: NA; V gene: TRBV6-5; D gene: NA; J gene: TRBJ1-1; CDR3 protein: CASRGVNTEAFF; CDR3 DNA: TGTGCCAGCAGAGGAGTGAACACTGAAGCTTTCTTT
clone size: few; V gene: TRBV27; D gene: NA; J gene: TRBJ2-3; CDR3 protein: CASSHTDTQYF; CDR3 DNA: TGTGCCAGCAGTCACACAGATACGCAGTATTTT
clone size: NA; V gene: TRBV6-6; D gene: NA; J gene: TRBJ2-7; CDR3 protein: CATRHTSYEQYF; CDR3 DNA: TGTGCCACCCGACATACCTCCTACGAGCAGTACTTC
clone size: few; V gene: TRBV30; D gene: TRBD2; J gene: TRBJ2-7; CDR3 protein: CASNSGRAGYEQYF; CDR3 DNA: TGTGCCTCTAATAGCGGGAGGGCCGGGTACGAGCAGTACTTC
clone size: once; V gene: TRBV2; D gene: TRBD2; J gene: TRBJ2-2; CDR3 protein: CASCRLAGGNTGELFF; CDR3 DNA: TGTGCCAGCTGCCGACTAGCGGGAGGTAACACCGGGGAGCTGTTTTTT
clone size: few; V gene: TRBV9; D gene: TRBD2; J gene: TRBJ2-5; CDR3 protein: CASSVGRGGRETQYF; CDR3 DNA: TGTGCCAGCAGCGTAGGGCGGGGGGGCCGAGAGACCCAGTACTTC
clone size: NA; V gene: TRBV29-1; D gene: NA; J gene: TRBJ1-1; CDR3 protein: CSVVRVLNTEAFF; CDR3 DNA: TGCAGCGTTGTCCGGGTTTTAAACACTGAAGCTTTCTTT
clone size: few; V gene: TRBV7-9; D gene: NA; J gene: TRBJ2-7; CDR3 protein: CASSSRDPWDEQYF; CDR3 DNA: TGTGCCAGCAGCTCCAGGGATCCCTGGGACGAGCAGTACTTC
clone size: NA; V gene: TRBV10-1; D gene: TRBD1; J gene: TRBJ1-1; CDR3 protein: CASTSRGQPLEAFF; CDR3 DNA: TGCGCCAGCACCTCCAGGGGACAGCCCTTAGAAGCTTTCTTT
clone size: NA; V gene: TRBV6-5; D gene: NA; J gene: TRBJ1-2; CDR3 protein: CASSYSWTDPNYGYTF; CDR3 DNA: TGTGCCAGCAGTTACTCCTGGACAGATCCTAACTATGGCTACACCTTC
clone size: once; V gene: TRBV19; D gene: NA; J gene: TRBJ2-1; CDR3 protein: CASSIDSRGSYNEQFF; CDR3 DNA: TGTGCCAGTAGTATAGACTCGCGGGGCTCCTACAATGAGCAGTTCTTC
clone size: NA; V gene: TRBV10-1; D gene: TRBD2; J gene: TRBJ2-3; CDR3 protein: CASSESNSGKVTQYF; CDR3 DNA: TGCGCCAGCAGTGAGTCTAACAGCGGGAAGGTTACGCAGTATTTT
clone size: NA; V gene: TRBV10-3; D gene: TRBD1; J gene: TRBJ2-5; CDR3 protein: CAISEGTGQETQYF; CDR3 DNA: TGTGCCATCAGTGAAGGGACAGGCCAAGAGACCCAGTACTTC
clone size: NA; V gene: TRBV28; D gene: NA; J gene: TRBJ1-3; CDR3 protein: CASSTGPGQTSGNTIYF; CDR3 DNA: TGTGCCAGCAGTACAGGCCCGGGACAAACCTCTGGAAACACCATATATTTT
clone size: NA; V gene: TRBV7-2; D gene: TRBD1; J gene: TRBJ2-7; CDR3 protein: CASISRQGYEQYF; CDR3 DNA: TGTGCCAGCATATCGCGACAGGGCTACGAGCAGTACTTC
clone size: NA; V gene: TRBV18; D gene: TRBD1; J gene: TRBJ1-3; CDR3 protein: CASSPLQTGDGNTIYF; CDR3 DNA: TGTGCCAGCTCACCACTCCAGACAGGGGATGGAAACACCATATATTTT
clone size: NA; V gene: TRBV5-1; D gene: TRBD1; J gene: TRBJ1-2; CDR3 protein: CASRPGTEYGYTF; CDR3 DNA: TGCGCCAGCAGGCCCGGGACAGAATATGGCTACACCTTC
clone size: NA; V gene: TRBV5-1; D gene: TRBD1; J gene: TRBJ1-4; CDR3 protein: CASSPGQDEKLFF; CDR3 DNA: TGCGCCAGCAGCCCCGGACAGGATGAAAAACTGTTTTTT
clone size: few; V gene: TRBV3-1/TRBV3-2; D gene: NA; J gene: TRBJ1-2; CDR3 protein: CASSQGAGYTF; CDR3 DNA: TGTGCCAGCAGCCAAGGGGCTGGCTACACCTTC
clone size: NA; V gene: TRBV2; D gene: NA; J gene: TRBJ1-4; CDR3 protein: CASSKQGIAEKLFF; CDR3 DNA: TGTGCCAGCAGCAAACAGGGTATAGCTGAAAAACTGTTTTTT
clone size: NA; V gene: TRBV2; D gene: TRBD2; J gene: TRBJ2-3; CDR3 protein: CASRAGGGGSDTQYF; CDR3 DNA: TGTGCCAGCAGGGCGGGAGGGGGAGGGTCAGATACGCAGTATTTT
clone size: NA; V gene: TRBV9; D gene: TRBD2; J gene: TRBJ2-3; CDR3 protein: CASSVVGSGGADTQYF; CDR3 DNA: TGTGCCAGCAGCGTAGTTGGTAGCGGGGGGGCAGATACGCAGTATTTT
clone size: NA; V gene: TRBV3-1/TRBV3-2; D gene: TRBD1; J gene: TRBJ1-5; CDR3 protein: CASSLTGRNQPQHF; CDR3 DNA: TGTGCCAGCAGCTTGACAGGGAGGAATCAGCCCCAGCATTTT
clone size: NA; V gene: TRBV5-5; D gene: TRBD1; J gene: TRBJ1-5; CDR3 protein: CASSPGTGDQPQHF; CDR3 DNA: TGTGCCAGCAGCCCCGGGACAGGGGATCAGCCCCAGCATTTT
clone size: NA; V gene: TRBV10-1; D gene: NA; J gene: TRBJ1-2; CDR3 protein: CASSDTSCYTF; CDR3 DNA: TGCGCCAGCAGTGATACGAGTTGCTACACCTTC
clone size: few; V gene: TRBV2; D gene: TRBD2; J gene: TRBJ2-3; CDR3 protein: CASSLAGVIADTQYF; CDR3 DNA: TGTGCCAGCAGTCTAGCGGGGGTAATAGCAGATACGCAGTATTTT
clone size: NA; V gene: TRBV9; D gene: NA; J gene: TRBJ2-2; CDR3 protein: CASSAILDTGELFF; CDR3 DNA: TGTGCCAGCAGCGCTATACTAGACACCGGGGAGCTGTTTTTT
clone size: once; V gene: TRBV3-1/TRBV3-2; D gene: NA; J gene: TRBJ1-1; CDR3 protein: CASTDTGRGTEAFF; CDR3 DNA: TGTGCCAGCACCGACACAGGGCGCGGAACTGAAGCTTTCTTT
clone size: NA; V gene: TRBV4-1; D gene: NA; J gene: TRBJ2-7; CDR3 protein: CASSQMPGVYEQYF; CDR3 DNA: TGCGCCAGCAGCCAGATGCCGGGAGTTTACGAGCAGTACTTC
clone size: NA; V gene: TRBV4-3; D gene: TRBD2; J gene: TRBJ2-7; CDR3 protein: CASSQDNSGGYEQYF; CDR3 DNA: TGCGCCAGCAGCCAAGATAATTCGGGAGGGTACGAGCAGTACTTC
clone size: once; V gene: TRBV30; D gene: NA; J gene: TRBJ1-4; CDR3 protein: CAWSEEGRGKLFF; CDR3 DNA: TGTGCCTGGAGTGAGGAGGGGAGAGGAAAACTGTTTTTT
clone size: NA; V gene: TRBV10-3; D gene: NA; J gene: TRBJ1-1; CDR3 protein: CAISESGGEGTEAFF; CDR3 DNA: TGTGCCATCAGTGAGTCAGGAGGGGAGGGAACTGAAGCTTTCTTT
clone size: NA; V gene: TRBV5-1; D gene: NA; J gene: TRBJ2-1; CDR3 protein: CASNSIGLGGNEQFF; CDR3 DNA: TGCGCCAGCAACTCGATTGGACTAGGGGGGAATGAGCAGTTCTTC
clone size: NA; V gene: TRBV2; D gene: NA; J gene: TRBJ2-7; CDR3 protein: CARQVSYEQYF; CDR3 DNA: TGTGCCAGACAGGTCTCCTACGAGCAGTACTTC
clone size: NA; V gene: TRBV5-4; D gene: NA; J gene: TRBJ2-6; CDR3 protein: CASSQEGSGANVLTF; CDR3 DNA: TGTGCCAGCAGCCAGGAGGGATCTGGGGCCAACGTCCTGACTTTC
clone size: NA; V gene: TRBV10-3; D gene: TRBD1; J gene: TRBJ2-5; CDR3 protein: CAISSGQGQETQYF; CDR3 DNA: TGTGCCATCAGCTCGGGACAGGGACAAGAGACCCAGTACTTC
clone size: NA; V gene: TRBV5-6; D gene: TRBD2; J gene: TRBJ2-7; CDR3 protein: CASSLARLAGDTYEQYF; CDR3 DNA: TGTGCCAGCAGCTTGGCCAGACTAGCGGGTGACACCTACGAGCAGTACTTC